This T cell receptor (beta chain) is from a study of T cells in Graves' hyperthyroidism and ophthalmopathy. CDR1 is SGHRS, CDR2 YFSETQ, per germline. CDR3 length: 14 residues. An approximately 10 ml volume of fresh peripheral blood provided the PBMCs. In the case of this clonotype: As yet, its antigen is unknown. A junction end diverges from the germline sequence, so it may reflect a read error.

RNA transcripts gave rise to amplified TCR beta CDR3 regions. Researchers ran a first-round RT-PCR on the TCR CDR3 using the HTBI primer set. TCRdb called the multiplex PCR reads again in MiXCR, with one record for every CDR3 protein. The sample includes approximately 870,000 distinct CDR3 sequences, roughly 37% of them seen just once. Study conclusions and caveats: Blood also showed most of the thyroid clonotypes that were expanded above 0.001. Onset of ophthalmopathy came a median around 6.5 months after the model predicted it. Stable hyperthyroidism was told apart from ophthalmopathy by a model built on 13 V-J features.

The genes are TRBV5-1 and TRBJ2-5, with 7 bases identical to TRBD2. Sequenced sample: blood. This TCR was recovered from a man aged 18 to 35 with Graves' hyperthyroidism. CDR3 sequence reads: CASSPGLGTYAQYF. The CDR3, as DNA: TGTGCCAGCAGTCCAGGACTAGGGACGTACGCCCAGTACTTC.